These 12 T cell receptor beta chains were sequenced from one sample in a study of CD8+ T cells in alopecia areata. Extracted RNA was reverse transcribed, and the resulting cDNA served as sequencing template. Profiled with immunoSEQ multiplex PCR; TCRdb holds only in-frame clones, not every one. Found here are roughly 30,000 clones, more than 55% of them singletons; the top ten hold about a sixth. The sequencing input was NKG2D-high CD8+ T cells sorted from blood. Source of these receptors: a human donor with alopecia areata.

V and J are TRBV5-1 and TRBJ2-7; 9 bases align to TRBD1. Looked up from germline, CDR1 is SGHRS and CDR2 is YFSETQ. The CDR3 is 15 amino acids. V shed 2 bases and J 7 bases; nucleotides not matched to a gene: 10. DNA of the CDR3: TGCGCCAGCAGCTTCGAGGGACAGGGAGTTGGGGAGCAGTACTTC. Translating gives CASSFEGQGVGEQYF.

The gene calls are TRBV27 and TRBJ2-7, with D unclear. The CDR3 loop spans 15 amino acids. The germline gives CDR1 MNHEY, CDR2 SMNVEV (reference sequence). Trimming took off 0 bases at V and 1 base at J, with 10 bases between the two ends. CDR3 region: CASSLSGGSSYEQYF. The CDR3 DNA reads TGTGCCAGCAGTTTATCGGGCGGCTCGTCCTACGAGCAGTACTTC.

The rearrangement joins TRBV5-1 to TRBJ2-5, with D uncertain. The germline V gene has CDR1 SGHRS and CDR2 YFSETQ. V dropped 6 bases and J dropped 5 bases, with 8 bases sitting between them. CDR3 length equals 11 residues. The CDR3 sequence is CASIGRETQYF. The CDR3 DNA is TGCGCCAGCATTGGCAGGGAGACCCAGTACTTC. Together with reference TRBV5-1 and TRBJ2-5, the CDR3 gives the full variable domain: KAGVTQTPRYLIKTRGQQVTLSCSPISGHRSVSWYQQTPGQGLQFLFEYFSETQRNKGNFPGRFSGRQFSNSRSEMNVSTLELGDSALYLCASIGRETQYFGPGTRLLVL.

The V gene is TRBV7-8, the J gene TRBJ2-6, with TRBD1 identical over 7 bases. The CDR3 length is 18 residues. Germline V CDR1 and CDR2: SGHVS, FQNEAQ. With 3 bases clipped from V and 0 bases from J, the junction kept 8 bases outside the gene matches. CDR3 loop: CASSFPRQGNSGANVLTF. CDR3 nucleotide sequence: TGTGCCAGCAGCTTCCCCCGACAGGGTAACTCTGGGGCCAACGTCCTGACTTTC.

The chain has TRBV29-1 and TRBJ2-3; D unresolved. V was trimmed by 8 bases and J by 1 base, leaving 10 bases between them. CDR1 is SQVTM and CDR2 is ANQGSEA in the germline V gene. This CDR3 spans 12 amino acids. CDR3 protein: CSCQWGTDTQYF. CDR3 sequence (DNA): TGCAGCTGTCAGTGGGGCACAGATACGCAGTATTTT.

This clone showed up just a few times. The chain carries TRBV29-1 and TRBJ2-3; 10 bases are shared with TRBD2. There are 14 residues in the CDR3. Germline loops: CDR1 SQVTM, CDR2 ANQGSEA. Losses at the gene ends were 6 bases for V and 3 bases for J; bases not matched to a gene: 6. The DNA for the CDR3 is TGCAGCGTCACCGGGACTAGCGTAACAGATACGCAGTATTTT. This encodes CSVTGTSVTDTQYF.

This clone was detected once. The rearrangement links TRBV29-1 to TRBJ2-2; TRBD2 matches 15 bases. The germline V gene encodes CDR1 SQVTM and CDR2 ANQGSEA. The CDR3 length is 16 residues. The V segment lost 1 base and the J segment 5 bases; nucleotides outside the gene matches: 2. This CDR3 is CSVEAGTSGRTGELFF. CDR3 DNA sequence: TGCAGCGTTGAAGCGGGGACTAGCGGGAGGACCGGGGAGCTGTTTTTT.

J is TRBJ2-5 and V is TRBV7-9, with unresolved D. The CDR3 totals 12 residues. Germline CDR1 is SEHNR and CDR2 is FQNEAQ (reference sequence). V was shortened by 5 bases and J by 4 bases, with 8 bases between the two germline ends. The CDR3 protein is CASSPLVETQYF. For the CDR3, the DNA is TGTGCCAGCAGCCCATTGGTAGAGACCCAGTACTTC.

The rearrangement links TRBV5-8 to TRBJ2-5, with 7 bases identical to TRBD2. CDR3 length: 16 amino acids. Trimming at V came to 2 bases and at J to 0 bases, leaving 7 bases not matched to a gene. Germline assignment: CDR1 SGHTS and CDR2 YDEGEE. CDR3 nucleotide sequence: TGTGCCAGCAGCTTTCCGGGGGGAGGAGACCAAGAGACCCAGTACTTC. It is translated as CASSFPGGGDQETQYF.

The chain couples TRBV4-3 to TRBJ1-4, with D possibly being TRBD1 (6 bases). This CDR3 has 16 amino acids. V shed 4 bases and J shed 10 bases, with 22 bases lying between them. The germline V gene has CDR1 LGHNA and CDR2 YSLEER. CDR3 in DNA: TGCGCCAGCAGCCCGATGGACAGTCAATTATTTGGAAAACTGTTTTTT. It specifies CASSPMDSQLFGKLFF.

This clone was seen once. As DNA, the CDR3 is TGTGCCAGCAGTTTATCGTCCTTCTCTGACACAGGATACGAGCAGTACTTC. Its translation is CASSLSSFSDTGYEQYF. This chain joins TRBV27 and TRBJ2-7; D is possibly TRBD1 (5 bases). The V and J ends lost 0 bases and 4 bases respectively, with 19 bases between them. The CDR3 loop spans 17 amino acids. Germline CDR1 MNHEY, CDR2 SMNVEV (reference sequence).

This clone showed up just once. This chain joins TRBV7-9 and TRBJ2-7, with 11 bases identical to TRBD2. V lost 5 bases to trimming and J lost 2 bases; unmatched junction nucleotides: 14. The CDR3 consists of 18 residues. Per germline, CDR1 SEHNR and CDR2 FQNEAQ (reference sequence). CDR3 amino acids: CASSPLAGGSIRTYEQYF. CDR3 nucleotide sequence: TGTGCCAGCAGCCCCCTAGCGGGGGGTTCGATACGTACCTACGAGCAGTACTTC.